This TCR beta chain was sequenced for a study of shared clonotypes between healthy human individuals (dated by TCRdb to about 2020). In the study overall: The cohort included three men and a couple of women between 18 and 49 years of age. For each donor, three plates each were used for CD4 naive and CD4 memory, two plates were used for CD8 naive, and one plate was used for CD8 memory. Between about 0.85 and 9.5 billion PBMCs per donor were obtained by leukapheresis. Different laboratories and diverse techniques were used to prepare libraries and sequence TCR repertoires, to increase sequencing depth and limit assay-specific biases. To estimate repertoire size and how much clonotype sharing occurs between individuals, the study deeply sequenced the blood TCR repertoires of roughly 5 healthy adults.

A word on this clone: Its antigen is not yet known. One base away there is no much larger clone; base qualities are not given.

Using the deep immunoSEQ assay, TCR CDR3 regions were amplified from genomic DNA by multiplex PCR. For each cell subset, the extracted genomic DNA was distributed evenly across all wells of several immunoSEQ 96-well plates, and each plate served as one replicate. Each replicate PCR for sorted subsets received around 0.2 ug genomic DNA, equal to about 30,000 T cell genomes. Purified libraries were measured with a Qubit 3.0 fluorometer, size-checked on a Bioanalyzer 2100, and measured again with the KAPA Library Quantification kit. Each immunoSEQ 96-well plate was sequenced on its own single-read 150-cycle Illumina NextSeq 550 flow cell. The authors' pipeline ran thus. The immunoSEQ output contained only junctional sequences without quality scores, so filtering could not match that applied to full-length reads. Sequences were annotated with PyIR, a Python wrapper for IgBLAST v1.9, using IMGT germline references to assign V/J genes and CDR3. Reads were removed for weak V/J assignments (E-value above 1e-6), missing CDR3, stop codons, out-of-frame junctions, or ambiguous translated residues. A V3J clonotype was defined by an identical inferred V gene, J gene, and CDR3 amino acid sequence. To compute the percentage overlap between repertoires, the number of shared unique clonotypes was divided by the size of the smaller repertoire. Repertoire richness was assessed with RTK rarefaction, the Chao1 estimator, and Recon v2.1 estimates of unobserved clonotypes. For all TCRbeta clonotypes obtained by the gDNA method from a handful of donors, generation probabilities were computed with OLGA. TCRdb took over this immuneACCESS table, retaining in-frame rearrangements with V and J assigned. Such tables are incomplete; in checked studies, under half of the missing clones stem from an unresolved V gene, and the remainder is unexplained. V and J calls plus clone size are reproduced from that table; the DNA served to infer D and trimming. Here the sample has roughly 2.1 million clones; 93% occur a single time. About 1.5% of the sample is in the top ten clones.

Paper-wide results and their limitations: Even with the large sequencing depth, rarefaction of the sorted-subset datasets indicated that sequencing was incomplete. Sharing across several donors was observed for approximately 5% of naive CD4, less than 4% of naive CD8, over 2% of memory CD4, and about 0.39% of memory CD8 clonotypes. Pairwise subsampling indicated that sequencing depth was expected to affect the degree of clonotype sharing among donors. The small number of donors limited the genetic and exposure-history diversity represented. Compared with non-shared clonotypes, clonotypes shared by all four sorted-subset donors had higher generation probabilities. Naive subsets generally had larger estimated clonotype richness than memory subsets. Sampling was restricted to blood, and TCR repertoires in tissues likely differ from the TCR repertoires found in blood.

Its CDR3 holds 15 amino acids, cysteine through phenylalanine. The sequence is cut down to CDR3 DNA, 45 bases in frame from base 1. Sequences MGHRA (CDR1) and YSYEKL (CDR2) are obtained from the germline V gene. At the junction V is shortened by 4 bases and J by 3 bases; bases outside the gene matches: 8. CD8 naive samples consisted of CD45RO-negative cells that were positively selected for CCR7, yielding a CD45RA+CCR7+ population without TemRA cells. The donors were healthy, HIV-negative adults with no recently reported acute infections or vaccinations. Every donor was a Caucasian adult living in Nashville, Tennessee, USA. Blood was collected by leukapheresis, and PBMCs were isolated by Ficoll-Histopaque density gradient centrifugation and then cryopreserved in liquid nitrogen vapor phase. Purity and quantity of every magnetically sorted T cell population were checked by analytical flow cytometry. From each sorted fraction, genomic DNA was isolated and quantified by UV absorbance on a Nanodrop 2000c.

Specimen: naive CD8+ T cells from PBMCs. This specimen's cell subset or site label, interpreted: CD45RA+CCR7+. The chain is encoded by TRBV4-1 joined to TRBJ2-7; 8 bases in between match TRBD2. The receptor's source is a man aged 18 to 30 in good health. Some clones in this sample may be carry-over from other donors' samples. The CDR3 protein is CASSLGLAGNYEQYF. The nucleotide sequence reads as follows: TGCGCCAGCAGCCTCGGACTAGCCGGAAACTACGAGCAGTACTTC.